A selection of T cell receptor beta chains follows, all from one sample in a study of T cell repertoires in cytomegalovirus infection. TCRdb passed the reads through MiXCR, listing each CDR3 protein once. The repertoire holds around 440,000 distinct CDR3 sequences, with approximately 11% as singletons. The specimen was PBMCs. The receptors were gathered from a human donor in good health (CMV status not recorded). Some clones in this sample may be carry-over from other donors' samples. CDR3s include the opening cysteine and the closing phenylalanine or tryptophan. D genes are given only for firm matches. Part of the rows lack a size; the others show once, few, many or a class for expanded clones.

clone size	V gene	D gene	J gene	CDR3 DNA	CDR3 protein
many	TRBV3-1	NA	TRBJ2-3	TGTGCCAGCAGCCCGTCCCTCTTCGGCAGCACAGATACGCAGTATTTT	CASSPSLFGSTDTQYF
NA	TRBV5-1	TRBD1	TRBJ2-6	TGCGCCAGCAGACAGGGGAGAGGGCTTGCTGGGGCCAACGTCCTGACTTTC	CASRQGRGLAGANVLTF
many	TRBV20-1	TRBD1	TRBJ2-4	TGCAGTGCTAGAGGCCCAGGGGGAAATCTAGCCAAAAACATTCAGTACTTC	CSARGPGGNLAKNIQYF
many	TRBV7-9	NA	TRBJ1-1	TGTGCCAGCAGCTTAGATACAGTGGTCACTGAAGCTTTCTTT	CASSLDTVVTEAFF
many	TRBV7-8	TRBD2	TRBJ2-5	TGTGCCAGCAGCCATCGACTAGCGGGAGGGGGTTTCGGAGAGACCCAGTACTTC	CASSHRLAGGGFGETQYF
many	TRBV29-1	TRBD1	TRBJ1-2	TGCAGCGTTGAAGATCGCCAAGGACAGGGCGTGATGAACTATGGCTACACCTTC	CSVEDRQGQGVMNYGYTF
many	TRBV20-1	NA	TRBJ2-4	TGCAGTGCCCAAGTTGGAGCCAAAAACATTCAGTACTTC	CSAQVGAKNIQYF
many	TRBV7-8	NA	TRBJ2-5	TGTGCCAGCAGCTTAGGGGGGGAACAGACCCAGTACTTC	CASSLGGEQTQYF
NA	TRBV2	TRBD1	TRBJ2-1	TGTGCCAGCAGTGAAGCATTCACAGGGGATGAGCAGTTCTTC	CASSEAFTGDEQFF
NA	TRBV29-1	TRBD1	TRBJ2-2	TGCAGCGTTGGACAGGGGGTCACCGGGGAGCTGTTTTTT	CSVGQGVTGELFF
NA	TRBV28	NA	TRBJ1-5	TGTGCCAGCACCCCATCTCTTAGGTCCTTCAATCAGCCCCAGCATTTT	CASTPSLRSFNQPQHF
few	TRBV9	TRBD1	TRBJ2-2	TGTGCCAGCAGCGTCTTGGGACAGGGGGCACGCACCGGGGAGCTGTTTTTT	CASSVLGQGARTGELFF
many	TRBV6-2/TRBV6-3	TRBD2	TRBJ2-1	TGTGCCAGCAGTTACCCCGGGACTAGCGGGAGAAATGAGCAGTTCTTC	CASSYPGTSGRNEQFF
many	TRBV5-6	NA	TRBJ2-1	TGTGCCAGCAGCTTGGTGGGGGCTGGCTCGGGCTATGAGCAGTTCTTC	CASSLVGAGSGYEQFF
many	TRBV23-1	NA	TRBJ1-5	TGCGCCAGCAGCCCCCGCAATCAGCCCCAGCATTTT	CASSPRNQPQHF
many	TRBV5-4	NA	TRBJ2-2	TGTGCCAGCAGCTTAGCGGGCGGGGAGCTGTTTTTT	CASSLAGGELFF
few	TRBV12-5	NA	TRBJ2-7	TGTGCTAGTGGTCCGATCAATAAGGATTACGAGCAGTACTTC	CASGPINKDYEQYF
NA	TRBV7-6	NA	TRBJ1-5	TGTGCCAGCAGCGCCCCCGCCATTGGACGGGATAGCAATCAGCCCCAGCATTTT	CASSAPAIGRDSNQPQHF
many	TRBV28	NA	TRBJ2-4	TGTGCCAGCAGGGGGGGAAACATTCAGTACTTC	CASRGGNIQYF
many	TRBV11-2	TRBD1	TRBJ1-1	TGTGCCAGCAGCTTAGATGACCGGGACAGAGAAGCTTTCTTT	CASSLDDRDREAFF
many	TRBV6-5	NA	TRBJ1-5	TGTGCCAGCAGTTATGGGGGGGCAGGTCAGCCCCAGCATTTT	CASSYGGAGQPQHF
many	TRBV2	NA	TRBJ2-1	TGTGCCAGCAGTGAAGGGAGCAATGAGCAGTTCTTC	CASSEGSNEQFF
many	TRBV6-2/TRBV6-3	NA	TRBJ1-1	TGTGCCAGCAAAGACGAGAACACTGAAGCTTTCTTT	CASKDENTEAFF
NA	TRBV7-2	NA	TRBJ2-7	TGTGCCAGCAGCCCCGGGGGCCTCCCCTCCTACGAGCAGTACTTC	CASSPGGLPSYEQYF
NA	TRBV2	NA	TRBJ2-7	TGCGCCAGCAGTGAGGGAAGGGACCACGAGCAGTACTTC	CASSEGRDHEQYF
many	TRBV7-6	NA	TRBJ2-5	TGTGCCAGCAGCTTAGTAGGGACCAACCTCGGGGAGACCCAGTACTTC	CASSLVGTNLGETQYF
many	TRBV6-5	NA	TRBJ2-7	TGTGCCAGCAGTTACTCAGGGGGATCGTACGAGCAGTACTTC	CASSYSGGSYEQYF
few	TRBV25-1	NA	TRBJ2-7	TGTGCCAGCAGTGAACCAGGGAGAACCTACGAGCAGTACTTC	CASSEPGRTYEQYF
many	TRBV6-1	NA	TRBJ1-1	TGTGCCAGCAGTTCCCAACAGGGAGAGAACACTGAAGCTTTCTTT	CASSSQQGENTEAFF
many	TRBV7-2	NA	TRBJ1-5	TGTGCCAGCAGCTTTACAGGGACGAACAATCAGCCCCAGCATTTT	CASSFTGTNNQPQHF
NA	TRBV7-9	NA	TRBJ2-5	TGTGCCAGCAGCTTAGTTTACGCCTCCTGGGAGACCCAGTACTTC	CASSLVYASWETQYF
many	TRBV12-3/TRBV12-4	NA	TRBJ1-1	TGTGCCAGCAGTTTCGGGGGAAGCGGGACTGAAGCTTTCTTT	CASSFGGSGTEAFF
NA	TRBV6-6	NA	TRBJ1-6	TGTGCCAGCAGTTGGGGGGGGAATAATTCACCCCTCCACTTT	CASSWGGNNSPLHF
many	TRBV28	TRBD1	TRBJ1-2	TGTGCCAGCAGTTCACCATCGACAGGGGGAAAGGACTATGGCTACACCTTC	CASSSPSTGGKDYGYTF
few	TRBV30	NA	TRBJ1-1	TGTGCCTGGAGTGAGGGACGTATGAACACTGAAGCTTTCTTT	CAWSEGRMNTEAFF
many	TRBV20-1	NA	TRBJ1-1	TGCAGTGCTAGTAGGCACACTGAAGCTTTCTTT	CSASRHTEAFF
many	TRBV10-3	TRBD2	TRBJ2-1	TGTGCCATCAGTGGTACCGGGACTAGCGGTTCCCAGGGCCCCAATGAGCAGTTCTTC	CAISGTGTSGSQGPNEQFF
NA	TRBV9	NA	TRBJ1-3	TGTGCCAGCAGCGTGGGGAGAGGAAACACCATATATTTT	CASSVGRGNTIYF
many	TRBV28	NA	TRBJ1-3	TGTGCCAGCAGTTTATCGCAGGGCCTGGGTGGAAACACCATATATTTT	CASSLSQGLGGNTIYF
NA	TRBV5-1	TRBD2	TRBJ2-5	TGCGCCAGCAGGAGACTAGCGGAATTGGAGACCCAGTACTTC	CASRRLAELETQYF
many	TRBV28	NA	TRBJ2-3	TGTGCCAGCACCCAAGGGGGGGAGGCGGGAGATACGCAGTATTTT	CASTQGGEAGDTQYF
many	TRBV28	NA	TRBJ2-4	TGTGCCAGCAGTTTAGCGGGCGCCAGCGTGGAAAACATTCAGTACTTC	CASSLAGASVENIQYF
few	TRBV5-4	NA	TRBJ2-3	TGTGCCAGCAGGGTGGAGGATACGCAGTATTTT	CASRVEDTQYF
many	TRBV12-3/TRBV12-4	NA	TRBJ1-2	TGTGCCAGCACCTCCGACGTCGGCTATGGCTACACCTTC	CASTSDVGYGYTF
many	TRBV7-8	TRBD1	TRBJ2-5	TGTGCCAGCAGCTCAAAGGACAGGGTTAGAGAGACCCAGTACTTC	CASSSKDRVRETQYF
many	TRBV14	NA	TRBJ2-1	TGTGCCAGCAGCCTTACCATCTATGAGCAGTTCTTC	CASSLTIYEQFF
many	TRBV7-2	NA	TRBJ1-2	TGTGCCAGCAGCTTAATACTGGCAGCTAACTATGGCTACACCTTC	CASSLILAANYGYTF
few	TRBV20-1	TRBD1	TRBJ1-6	TGCAGTGCCCCACTAGGGGACAGAGCCTATAATTCACCCCTCCACTTT	CSAPLGDRAYNSPLHF
NA	TRBV12-3/TRBV12-4	TRBD1	TRBJ1-3	TGTGCCAGCAGGGGTCGACAGGGGAGAAACACCATATATTTT	CASRGRQGRNTIYF
many	TRBV28	NA	TRBJ1-4	TGTGCCAACACTTCAACTAATGAAAAACTGTTTTTT	CANTSTNEKLFF
many	TRBV12-3/TRBV12-4	NA	TRBJ2-1	TGTGCCAGCAGTCGCGGGGCCAGCTCCTACAATGAGCAGTTCTTC	CASSRGASSYNEQFF
few	TRBV5-4	NA	TRBJ2-5	TGTGCCAGCAGTCCACCTCCGGGGGACCCGGGGGAGACCCAGTACTTC	CASSPPPGDPGETQYF
NA	TRBV12-3/TRBV12-4	NA	TRBJ1-2	TGTGCCAGCAGTTTAGTAGCGGCCGGACAATATGGCTACACCTTC	CASSLVAAGQYGYTF
many	TRBV7-3	TRBD2	TRBJ2-7	TGTGCCAGCAGCCAGTGGGGGGGGTACGAGCAGTACTTC	CASSQWGGYEQYF